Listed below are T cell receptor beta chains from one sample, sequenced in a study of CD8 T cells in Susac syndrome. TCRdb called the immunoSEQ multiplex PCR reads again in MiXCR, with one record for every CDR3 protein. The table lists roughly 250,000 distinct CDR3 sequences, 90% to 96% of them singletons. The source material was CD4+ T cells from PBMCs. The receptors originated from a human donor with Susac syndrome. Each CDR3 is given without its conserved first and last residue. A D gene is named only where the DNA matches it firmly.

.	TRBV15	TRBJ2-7	ATSKGPGDEQY
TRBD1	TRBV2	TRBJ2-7	ALRAPGQGYEQY
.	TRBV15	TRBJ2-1	ATSKRGPIGYNEQF
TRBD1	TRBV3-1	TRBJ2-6	ASSQDPGQGPGANVLT
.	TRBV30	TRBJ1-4	AWTSVPTEKLF
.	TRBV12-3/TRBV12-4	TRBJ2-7	ASSFVRTYEQY
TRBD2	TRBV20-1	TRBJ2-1	SARGVAGEWLNEQF
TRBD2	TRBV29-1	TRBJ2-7	SVATSGSGWEQY
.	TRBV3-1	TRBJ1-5	ASSGGPSRQPQH
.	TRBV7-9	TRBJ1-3	ASSALRTAGNTIY
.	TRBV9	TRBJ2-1	ASNPSATSYNEQF
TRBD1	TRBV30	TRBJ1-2	AWSSSDRGITNYGYT
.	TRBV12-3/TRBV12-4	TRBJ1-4	ASSLQGGEKLF
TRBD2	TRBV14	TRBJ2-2	ASSRRPGSGSTGELF
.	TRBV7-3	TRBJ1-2	ASSLAPTGRYGYT
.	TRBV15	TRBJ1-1	ATSRAGVGKTEAF
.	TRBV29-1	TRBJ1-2	SVPQDSLIYGYT
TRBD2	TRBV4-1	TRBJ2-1	ASSPGLAPPYNEQF
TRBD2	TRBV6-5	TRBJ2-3	ASRLREGRMDTQY
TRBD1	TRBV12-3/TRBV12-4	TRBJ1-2	ASRSGTGDYGYT
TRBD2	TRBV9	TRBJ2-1	ASSLRTSGLNYNEQF
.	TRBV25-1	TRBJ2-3	ASSEIVRDTQY
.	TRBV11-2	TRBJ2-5	ASSRVEETQY
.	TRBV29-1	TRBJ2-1	STWTARAYNEQF
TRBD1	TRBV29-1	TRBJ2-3	SVGTGLRGTDTQY
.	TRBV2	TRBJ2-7	ASSPRTNYYEEQY
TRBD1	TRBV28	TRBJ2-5	ATSKDRSGTQY
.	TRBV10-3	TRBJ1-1	AIRREENTEAF
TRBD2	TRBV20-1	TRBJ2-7	SARPGLANEQY
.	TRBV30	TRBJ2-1	AWTPRNNEQF
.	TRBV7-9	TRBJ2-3	ASSGRTEVAAFTDTQY
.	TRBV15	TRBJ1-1	ATSRAHGTTEAF
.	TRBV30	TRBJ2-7	AWSVGPGEQY
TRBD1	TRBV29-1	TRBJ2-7	SVAGPGTGSSEQY
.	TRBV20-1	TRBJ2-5	SARVRRAETQY
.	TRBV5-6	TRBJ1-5	ASSQYGNQPQH
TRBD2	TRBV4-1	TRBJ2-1	ASSHHSTGLAGALDEQF
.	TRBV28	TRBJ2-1	ASNSASYNEQF
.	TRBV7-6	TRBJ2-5	ASSPQARQGGAETQY
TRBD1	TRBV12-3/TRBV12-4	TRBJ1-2	ASSLSGQAGGYT
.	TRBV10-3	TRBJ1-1	AISGRGTNTEAF
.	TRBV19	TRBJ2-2	ASRVTGELF
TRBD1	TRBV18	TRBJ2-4	ASSPSRQGLQNIQY
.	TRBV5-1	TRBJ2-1	ASSLSPVYSEQF
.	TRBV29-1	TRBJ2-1	SVSPTAGSYNEQF
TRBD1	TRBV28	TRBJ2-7	ASRSNRGYEQY
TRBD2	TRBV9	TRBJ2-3	ASSESSGRADTQY
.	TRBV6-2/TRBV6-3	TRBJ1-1	ASREGQLEAF
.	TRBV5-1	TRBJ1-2	ASSTSGRPIYGYT
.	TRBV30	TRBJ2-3	AWTGSYHTDTQY
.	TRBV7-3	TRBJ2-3	ASSPAVTDTQY
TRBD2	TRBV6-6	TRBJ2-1	ASSARTSGRFDEQF
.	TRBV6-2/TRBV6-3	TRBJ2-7	ASSRTEYEQY